This is a list of T cell receptor beta chains from one sample in a study of cytomegalovirus exposure and HLA in healthy donors. Using immunoSEQ multiplex PCR, the repertoire was profiled, and TCRdb retains in-frame clones only, with some absent. The sample gives 200,000 to 250,000 clones, roughly four fifths of which show up once; 1.1% to 1.5% is in the top ten. The specimen sequenced was PBMCs. Source of these receptors: a girl aged 10 to 17 in good health and CMV-seronegative. Both conserved end residues are part of each CDR3. The order of the fields is D gene, J gene, clone size, V gene, CDR3 DNA, CDR3 protein. A D gene is named only where the DNA matches it firmly. Only some rows state a clone size, as once, few, many or a class for expanded clones.

>TRBD1|TRBJ1-1|few|TRBV2
TGTGCCAGCAGTGAAACAGGGGGCTTCACTGAAGCTTTCTTT
CASSETGGFTEAFF
>.|TRBJ1-1|.|TRBV5-4
TGTGCCAGCAGCCCGGCTCGACACGTAATGAACACTGAAGCTTTCTTT
CASSPARHVMNTEAFF
>TRBD1|TRBJ1-1|.|TRBV7-8
TGTGCCAGCAGCCTCCGGGACAGGGGGCACAGAAACACTGAAGCTTTCTTT
CASSLRDRGHRNTEAFF
>.|TRBJ2-3|.|TRBV6-6
TGTGCCAGCAGTGGAGCTATAACACGCACAGATACGCAGTATTTT
CASSGAITRTDTQYF
>TRBD2|TRBJ2-5|.|TRBV28
TGTGCCAGCAGTACCTATAGCGGGGCGGCTCAAGAGACCCAGTACTTC
CASSTYSGAAQETQYF
>.|TRBJ2-7|.|TRBV11-2
TGTGCCAGCAGCTTAGGGTACGGGAGCTACGAGCAGTACTTC
CASSLGYGSYEQYF
>TRBD1|TRBJ2-2|once|TRBV27
TGTGCCAGCAGTTTTTCCCCCCGACAGGGAGACACCGGGGAGCTGTTTTTT
CASSFSPRQGDTGELFF
>.|TRBJ2-5|.|TRBV6-1
TGTGCCAGCAGTGCCAAGGGGGACGAGACCCAGTACTTC
CASSAKGDETQYF
>.|TRBJ1-5|.|TRBV4-2
TGTGCCAGCAGCCAAGATTGGGGGGATGGGGGCAATCAGCCCCAGCATTTT
CASSQDWGDGGNQPQHF
>TRBD1|TRBJ1-2|.|TRBV18
TGTGCCAGCTCACCACTCGCAGGACAGGCTAACTATGGCTACACCTTC
CASSPLAGQANYGYTF
>TRBD1|TRBJ1-3|.|TRBV15
TGTGCCACCAGCCTAGACTCAGGGGGCATAAGGGGAAACACCATATATTTT
CATSLDSGGIRGNTIYF
>.|TRBJ1-1|.|TRBV28
TGTGCCAGCAGTTTGACTTCTGAAGCTTTCTTT
CASSLTSEAFF
>.|TRBJ2-7|.|TRBV6-1
TGTGCCAGCAGTGCTACCTTCGGGGAAACTACCTACGAGCAGTACTTC
CASSATFGETTYEQYF
>.|TRBJ1-5|.|TRBV5-6
TGTGCCAGCAGCCTGGGTGGGGGGGGAGGGCAGCCCCAGCATTTT
CASSLGGGGGQPQHF